Listed here are 16 T cell receptor beta chains from one sample, sequenced in a study of blood T cells in healthy people across ages. Together with a sample-barcoded 5' primer, a J-beta primer mix was included in a second PCR lasting roughly 6 to 12 cycles. TCRdb used MiXCR to reprocess the 5' RACE reads, holding one entry per CDR3 protein. The sample has some 930,000 distinct CDR3 sequences, under 35% seen once. The sample was also linked to a second study, of T cells of mothers and their children.

The material sequenced was blood. These receptor sequences come from a woman in her forties in good health.

CDR3 protein: CASSRAGDGTEAFF. CDR3 sequence (DNA): TGCGCCAGCAGCAGGGCCGGGGATGGCACTGAAGCTTTCTTT. V usage is TRBV5-1 and J usage is TRBJ1-1; D uncertain. Germline-derived CDR1 and CDR2 are SGHRS and YFSETQ. Between the trimmed V and J ends, which lost 4 bases and 4 bases, there was a span of 14 bases. The CDR3 sequence is 14 residues long.

The chain combines TRBV14 with TRBJ2-1, with D unclear. This CDR3 is 15 amino acids long. Trimming cost V 1 base and J 8 bases, with 15 bases left between them. Germline V gives CDR1 SGHDN, CDR2 FVKESK. DNA of the CDR3: TGTGCCAGCAGCCAAGGGTTTAGGGCCGAGGATGAGCAGTTCTTC. Amino acids: CASSQGFRAEDEQFF.

This clonotype occurred a few times. In nucleotides, the CDR3 is TGTGCCAGCTCACCACCGGGACTAGCGGGGGGCGATGAGCAGTTCTTC. Protein product: CASSPPGLAGGDEQFF. The chain combines TRBV18 with TRBJ2-1, with 15 positions matching TRBD2. There are 16 residues in the CDR3. The germline V gene encodes CDR1 KGHSH and CDR2 LQKENI. V gave up 0 bases and J gave up 8 bases; unmatched junction bases: 2.

Notes on this clonotype: The junction differs from germline at one of its ends, possibly a read error. The chain employs TRBV4-1 and TRBJ2-7, with TRBD1 matching over 9 bases. Per the germline V gene, CDR1 is MGHRA and CDR2 is YSYEKL. This CDR3 contains 14 residues. CDR3 in amino acids: CTSWDRESSYEQYF. CDR3 nucleotide sequence: TGCACCAGCTGGGACAGGGAGAGCTCCTACGAGCAGTACTTC.

The chain carries TRBV20-1 and TRBJ1-5; 9 nucleotides line up with TRBD1. Germline loops: CDR1 DFQATT, CDR2 SNEGSKA (reference sequence). The CDR3 length is 16 residues. Trimming at V came to 4 bases and at J to 7 bases, leaving 14 bases not matched to a gene. CDR3 DNA sequence: TGCAGTGCTAAGGGGGGGACCGGGACAGGGAGCCAGCCCCAGCATTTT. Translated: CSAKGGTGTGSQPQHF.

This clonotype was picked up many times. The chain joins TRBV12-3 or TRBV12-4 to TRBJ2-3; 15 bases agree with TRBD2. Losses at the gene ends were 7 bases for V and 2 bases for J; bases not matched to a gene: 7. The CDR3 totals 17 residues. The CDR3 DNA sequence: TGTGCCAGCAAACCCGGACTAGCGGGGGGGACCACAGATACGCAGTATTTT. Amino acids: CASKPGLAGGTTDTQYF.

The chain combines TRBV5-1 with TRBJ1-1, with TRBD1 identical over 9 bases. J lost 3 bases, V lost 4 bases, and 10 bases had no gene match. Looked up from germline, CDR1 is SGHRS and CDR2 is YFSETQ. The CDR3 has 16 residues. This CDR3 reads CASSRSGTGRHTEAFF. DNA of the CDR3: TGCGCCAGCAGCCGATCCGGGACAGGGCGGCACACTGAAGCTTTCTTT.

This clonotype has more than one count but fewer than ten. The genes are TRBV7-2 and TRBJ1-1; D remains ambiguous. Germline CDR1 and CDR2: SGHTA and FQGNSA. Between the trimmed V and J ends, which lost 5 bases and 1 base, there was a span of 8 bases. This CDR3 region has 13 residues. The CDR3 loop reads CASSQHTNTEAFF. In nucleotides, the CDR3 is TGTGCCAGCAGCCAACACACGAACACTGAAGCTTTCTTT.

The chain combines TRBV4-1 with TRBJ2-3, with TRBD2 identical over 9 bases. CDR1 is MGHRA, CDR2 YSYEKL, per germline. The CDR3 covers 15 residues. V dropped 1 base and J dropped 6; count of bases not matched to a gene: 5. The CDR3 loop reads CASSQVASGVDTQYF. CDR3 in DNA: TGCGCCAGCAGCCAAGTGGCTAGCGGGGTGGATACGCAGTATTTT.

At least ten counts were recorded for this clonotype. This could be a read error, since a much larger clone is one nucleotide away. This chain connects TRBV29-1 to TRBJ2-5; weak D call: TRBD1 (5 bases). The CDR3 runs to 12 residues. V lost 2 bases and J lost 11, with 15 bases in between. Germline CDR1 SQVTM, CDR2 ANQGSEA. The CDR3 is CSVELVGDEQYF. The CDR3 DNA follows: TGCAGCGTTGAATTAGTAGGGGATGAGCAGTACTTC.

This chain joins TRBV9 and TRBJ2-1; no clear D. This CDR3 is built from 14 residues. V was shortened by 1 base and J by 9 bases, with 14 bases between the two germline ends. CDR1 is SGDLS, CDR2 YYNGEE, per germline. CDR3: CASSVNARNSEQFF. DNA for the CDR3: TGTGCCAGCAGCGTAAATGCCAGGAACAGTGAGCAGTTCTTC.

This clonotype was recorded at least ten times. The CDR3 protein is CASSLGNTGTQYF. The CDR3 DNA reads TGCGCCAGCAGCTTGGGGAATACGGGGACCCAGTACTTC. The chain links TRBV5-1 to TRBJ2-5; no reliable D call. The germline V and J ends were trimmed by 0 bases and 7 bases, with 10 bases remaining between them. The CDR3 totals 13 residues. Germline lookup yields CDR1 SGHRS and CDR2 YFSETQ.

The chain uses TRBV4-3 and TRBJ2-3; TRBD2 matches at 12 bases. Germline trimming cut 1 base from V and 1 base from J; bases unmatched to any gene: 6. Germline CDR1 is LGHNA and CDR2 is YSLEER. This CDR3 has 18 residues. The CDR3, as DNA: TGCGCCAGCAGCCAAGTGAAACTAGCGGGGGGACGCACAGATACGCAGTATTTT. Amino acid sequence: CASSQVKLAGGRTDTQYF.

A remark on this clonotype: A much larger clone differs by one base, so this may be a read error. In this CDR3 the conserved last residue, phenylalanine or tryptophan, is missing, so a read error is likely. This sequence joins TRBV20-1 and TRBJ2-7; 8 bases are shared with TRBD1. Germline V CDR1 and CDR2: DFQATT, SNEGSKA (reference sequence). V shed 5 bases and J 3 bases; nucleotides not matched to a gene: 6. The CDR3 runs 13 residues. Here the CDR3 DNA reads TGCAGTGCTTGGACAGGGTACTACTACGAGCAGTACTGC. Its protein product is CSAWTGYYYEQYC.

There are many counts of this clonotype. This rearrangement joins TRBV4-1 to TRBJ2-1; 10 bases match TRBD2. The V gene end was trimmed by 3 bases and the J gene end by 3 bases; junction bases not matched to a gene: 8. CDR3 length: 17 residues. Germline-derived CDR1 and CDR2 are MGHRA and YSYEKL. DNA for the CDR3: TGCGCCAGCAGCCAGGGCGGAGCGGGGGGGCTCTACAATGAGCAGTTCTTC. This codes for CASSQGGAGGLYNEQFF.

The chain links TRBV5-1 to TRBJ2-3, with a weak D call TRBD1 (6 bases). With 6 bases removed from V and 0 bases from J, the gap between germline ends came to 11 bases. Germline V gives CDR1 SGHRS, CDR2 YFSETQ. CDR3 length equals 14 residues. This CDR3 is CASIRDTSTDTQYF. The CDR3 DNA is TGCGCCAGCATCCGGGACACTAGCACAGATACGCAGTATTTT.